A selection of T cell receptor beta chains follows, all from one sample in a study of CD8 T cells in Susac syndrome. Via MiXCR, TCRdb re-called the immunoSEQ multiplex PCR reads, giving one row per CDR3 protein. The profile covers some 170,000 distinct CDR3 sequences, with 90% to 95% appearing a single time and about 0.14% taken by the ten largest. The sample was CD4+ T cells from PBMCs. All receptors come from a human donor in good health. The CDR3 runs from the conserved cysteine through the conserved F or W. Each record gives: CDR3 protein, CDR3 DNA, J gene, clone size, V gene, D gene. D genes are given only for firm matches. Not all rows give a size; the values are once, few, many and, for expanded clones, a class.

CDR3: CATRRSTGAKNIQYF
DNA: TGTGCCACCAGACGATCCACAGGGGCCAAAAACATTCAGTACTTC
J: TRBJ2-4
size: once
V: TRBV15
D: NA

CDR3: CASSYQWTEAFF
DNA: TGTGCCAGCAGTTACCAGTGGACTGAAGCTTTCTTT
J: TRBJ1-1
size: once
V: TRBV6-2/TRBV6-3
D: NA

CDR3: CASRGGGTDTQYF
DNA: TGTGCCAGCAGGGGGGGCGGCACAGATACGCAGTATTTT
J: TRBJ2-3
size: NA
V: TRBV2
D: NA

CDR3: CASSQGAGTGANVLTF
DNA: TGCGCCAGCAGCCAAGGAGCGGGTACTGGGGCCAACGTCCTGACTTTC
J: TRBJ2-6
size: NA
V: TRBV4-1
D: NA

CDR3: CATSDGVNEQFF
DNA: TGTGCCACCAGTGATGGGGTGAATGAGCAGTTCTTC
J: TRBJ2-1
size: few
V: TRBV24-1
D: NA

CDR3: CASSHGQGQGNSPLHF
DNA: TGTGCCAGCAGCCACGGACAGGGTCAAGGGAATTCACCCCTCCACTTT
J: TRBJ1-6
size: NA
V: TRBV11-2
D: TRBD1

CDR3: CASSQGLPDRYNEQFF
DNA: TGTGCCAGCAGCCAAGGGCTACCAGATCGCTACAATGAGCAGTTCTTC
J: TRBJ2-1
size: NA
V: TRBV14
D: NA

CDR3: CSIYSGTGFLGTQYF
DNA: TGCAGCATTTATTCCGGGACAGGGTTTTTAGGGACCCAGTACTTC
J: TRBJ2-5
size: NA
V: TRBV29-1
D: TRBD1

CDR3: CSADQGGTGANVLTF
DNA: TGCAGTGCCGACCAGGGAGGCACTGGGGCCAACGTCCTGACTTTC
J: TRBJ2-6
size: NA
V: TRBV20-1
D: NA

CDR3: CASSLISVKETEAFF
DNA: TGTGCCAGCAGCTTAATTTCGGTCAAGGAGACTGAAGCTTTCTTT
J: TRBJ1-1
size: NA
V: TRBV7-3
D: NA

CDR3: CASTDGRTDTQYF
DNA: TGTGCCAGCACCGACGGCAGGACAGATACGCAGTATTTT
J: TRBJ2-3
size: NA
V: TRBV28
D: NA